This TCR beta chain was obtained from a study of cytomegalovirus exposure and HLA in healthy donors. As to this clone: A read error may account for a junction end that differs from germline.

The PCR made use of 60 Vbeta and 13 Jbeta primers. The table came from immunoSEQ multiplex PCR; TCRdb's copy has only in-frame clones and leaves some out. The table shows 150,000 to 200,000 clones, with roughly 84% occurring only once. Germline CDR1 and CDR2: GTSNPN and SVGIG (reference sequence). CDR3 size: 13 residues. The V call is TRBV30, the J call TRBJ1-2, with a tentative D call TRBD1 (6 bases). The TCR originated in a boy aged 10-17 years in good health and CMV-seronegative. Sequences were obtained from PBMCs. CDR3 in DNA: TGTGCCTGGATCGGGGGGCAGATCTATGACTACACCTTC. Amino acid sequence: CAWIGGQIYDYTF.